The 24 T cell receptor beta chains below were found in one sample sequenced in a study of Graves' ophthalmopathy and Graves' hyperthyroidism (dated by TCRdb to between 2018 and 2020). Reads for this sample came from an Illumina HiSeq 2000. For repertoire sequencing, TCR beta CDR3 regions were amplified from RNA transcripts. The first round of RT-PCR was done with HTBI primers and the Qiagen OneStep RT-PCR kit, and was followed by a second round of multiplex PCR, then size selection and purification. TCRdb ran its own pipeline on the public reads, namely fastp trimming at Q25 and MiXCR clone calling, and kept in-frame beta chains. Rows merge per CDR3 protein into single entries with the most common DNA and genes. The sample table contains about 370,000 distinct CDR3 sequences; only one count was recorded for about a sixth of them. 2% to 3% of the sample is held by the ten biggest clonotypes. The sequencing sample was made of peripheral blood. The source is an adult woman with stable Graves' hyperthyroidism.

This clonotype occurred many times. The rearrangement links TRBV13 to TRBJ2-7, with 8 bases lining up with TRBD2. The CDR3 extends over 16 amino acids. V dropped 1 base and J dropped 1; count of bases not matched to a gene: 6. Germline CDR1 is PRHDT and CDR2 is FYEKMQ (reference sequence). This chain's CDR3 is CASSLAGGVWSYEQYF. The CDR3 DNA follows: TGTGCCAGCAGCTTAGCGGGAGGGGTCTGGTCCTACGAGCAGTACTTC.

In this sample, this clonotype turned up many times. CDR3 DNA sequence: TGTGCCTGGAGTGTCGCGGGAGGCTACGAGCAGTACTTC. Translated, it gives CAWSVAGGYEQYF. The V and J genes are TRBV30 and TRBJ2-7; 8 positions agree with TRBD2. Germline lookup yields CDR1 GTSNPN and CDR2 SVGIG (reference sequence). This CDR3 is built from 13 residues. The ends lost 0 bases at V and 3 bases at J; junction bases unmatched: 1.

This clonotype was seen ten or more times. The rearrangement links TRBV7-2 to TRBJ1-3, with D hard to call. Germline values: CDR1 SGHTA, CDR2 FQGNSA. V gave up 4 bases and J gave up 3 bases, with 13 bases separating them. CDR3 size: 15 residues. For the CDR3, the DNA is TGTGCCAGCAGCTACGGGCTGACTTATGGAAACACCATATATTTT. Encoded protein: CASSYGLTYGNTIYF.

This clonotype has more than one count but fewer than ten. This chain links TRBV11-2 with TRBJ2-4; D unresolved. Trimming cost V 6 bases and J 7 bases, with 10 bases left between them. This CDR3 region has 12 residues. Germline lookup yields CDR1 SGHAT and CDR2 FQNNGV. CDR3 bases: TGTGCCAGCAGTGGGGTGGAGAACATTCAGTACTTC. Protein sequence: CASSGVENIQYF.

The CDR3 DNA is TGCAGCGTTGAGCCCCAGCCTAACTATGGCTACACCTTC. This translates into CSVEPQPNYGYTF. The chain joins TRBV29-1 to TRBJ1-2; D remains unclear. The CDR3 runs to 13 residues. Trimming stripped 3 bases from V and 0 bases from J, with 8 bases between. Per the germline V gene, CDR1 is SQVTM and CDR2 is ANQGSEA.

DNA of the CDR3: TGTGCCAGCAGTTTGTCGGGCGGGGACGCTTTCTTT. Residues: CASSLSGGDAFF. J is TRBJ1-1 and V is TRBV27; a weak D match, TRBD1 (5 bases). Germline CDR1 and CDR2: MNHEY and SMNVEV (reference sequence). The CDR3 is made up of 12 amino acids. V was pared by 3 bases and J by 11 bases, with 13 bases between.

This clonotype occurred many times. The DNA of the CDR3 is TGTGCCAGCAGCGTAGGGCAAGGTTCTAACTATGGCTACACCTTC. Translated: CASSVGQGSNYGYTF. The V call is TRBV9, the J call TRBJ1-2, with D unresolved. This CDR3 is 15 amino acids long. The germline V gene has CDR1 SGDLS and CDR2 YYNGEE. V was trimmed by 0 bases and J by 0 bases, leaving 9 bases between them.

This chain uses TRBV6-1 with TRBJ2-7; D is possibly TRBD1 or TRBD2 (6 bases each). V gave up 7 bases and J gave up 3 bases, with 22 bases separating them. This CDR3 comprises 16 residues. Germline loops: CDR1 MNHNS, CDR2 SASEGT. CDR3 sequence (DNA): TGTGCCAGCACCCAAGGGGGGCGCCTAGGGGACTACGAGCAGTACTTC. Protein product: CASTQGGRLGDYEQYF.

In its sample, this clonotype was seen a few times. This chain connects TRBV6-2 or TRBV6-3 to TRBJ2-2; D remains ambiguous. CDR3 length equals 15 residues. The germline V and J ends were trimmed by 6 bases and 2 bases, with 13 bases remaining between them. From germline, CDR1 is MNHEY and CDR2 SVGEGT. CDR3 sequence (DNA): TGTGCCAGCAGAAGACACTTACCAAACACCGGGGAGCTGTTTTTT. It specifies CASRRHLPNTGELFF.

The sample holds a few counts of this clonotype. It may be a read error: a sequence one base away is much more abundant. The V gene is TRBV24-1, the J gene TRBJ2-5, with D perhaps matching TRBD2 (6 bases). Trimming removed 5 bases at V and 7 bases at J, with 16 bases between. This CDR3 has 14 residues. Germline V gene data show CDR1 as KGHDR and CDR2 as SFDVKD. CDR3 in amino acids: CATSAEGPWGTQYF. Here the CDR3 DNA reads TGTGCCACCAGTGCGGAGGGGCCCTGGGGGACCCAGTACTTC.

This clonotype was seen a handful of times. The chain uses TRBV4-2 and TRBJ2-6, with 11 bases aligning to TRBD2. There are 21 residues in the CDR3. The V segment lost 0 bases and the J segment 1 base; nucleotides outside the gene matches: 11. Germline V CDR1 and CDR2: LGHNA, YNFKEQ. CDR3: CASSQDGERTSGLSGANVLTF. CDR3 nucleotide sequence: TGTGCCAGCAGCCAAGACGGAGAGAGGACTAGCGGGTTATCTGGGGCCAACGTCCTGACTTTC.

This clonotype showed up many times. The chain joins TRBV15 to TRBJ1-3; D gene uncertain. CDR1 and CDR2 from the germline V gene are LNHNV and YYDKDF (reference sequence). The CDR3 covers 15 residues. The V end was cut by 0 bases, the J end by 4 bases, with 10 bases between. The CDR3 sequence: CATSRDRPGGNTIYF. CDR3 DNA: TGTGCCACCAGCAGAGATCGGCCGGGGGGAAACACCATATATTTT.

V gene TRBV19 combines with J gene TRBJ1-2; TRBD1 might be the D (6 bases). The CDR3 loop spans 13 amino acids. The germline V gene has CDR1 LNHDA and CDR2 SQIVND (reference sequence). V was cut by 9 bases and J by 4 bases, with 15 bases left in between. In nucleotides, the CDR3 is TGTGCCAGCCGATGGGGGCAGAGCTATGGCTACACCTTC. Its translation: CASRWGQSYGYTF.

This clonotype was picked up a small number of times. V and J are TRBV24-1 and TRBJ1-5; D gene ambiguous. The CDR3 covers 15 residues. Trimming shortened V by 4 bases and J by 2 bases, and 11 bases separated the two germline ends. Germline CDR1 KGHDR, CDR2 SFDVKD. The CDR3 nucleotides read TGTGCCACCAGTGACACTCGATTGGGCAATCAGCCCCAGCATTTT. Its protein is CATSDTRLGNQPQHF.

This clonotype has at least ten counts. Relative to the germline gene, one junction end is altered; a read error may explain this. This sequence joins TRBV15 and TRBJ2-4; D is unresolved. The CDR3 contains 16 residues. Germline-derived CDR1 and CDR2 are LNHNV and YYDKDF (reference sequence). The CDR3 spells CATSKIGDTRGNIKYF. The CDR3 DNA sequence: TGTGCCACCAGCAAGATCGGCGACACCCGAGGAAACATTAAGTACTTC.

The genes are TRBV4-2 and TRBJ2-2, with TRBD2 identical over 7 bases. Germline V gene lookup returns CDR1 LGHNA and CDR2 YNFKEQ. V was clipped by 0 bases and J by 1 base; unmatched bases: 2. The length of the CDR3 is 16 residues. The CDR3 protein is CASSQDPSGNTGELFF. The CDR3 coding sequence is TGTGCCAGCAGCCAAGATCCTAGCGGGAACACCGGGGAGCTGTTTTTT.

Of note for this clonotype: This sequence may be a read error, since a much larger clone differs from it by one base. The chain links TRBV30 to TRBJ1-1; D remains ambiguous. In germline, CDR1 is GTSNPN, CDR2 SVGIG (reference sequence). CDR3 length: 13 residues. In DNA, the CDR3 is TGTACCTGGAGATGGAGAAGGAACACTGAAGCTTTCTTT. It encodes CTWRWRRNTEAFF. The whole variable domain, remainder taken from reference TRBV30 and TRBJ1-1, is SQTIHQWPATLVQPVGSPLSLECTVEGTSNPNLYWYRQAAGRGLQLLFYSVGIGQISSEVPQNLSASRPQDRQFILSSKKLLLSDSGFYLCTWRWRRNTEAFFGQGTRLTVV.

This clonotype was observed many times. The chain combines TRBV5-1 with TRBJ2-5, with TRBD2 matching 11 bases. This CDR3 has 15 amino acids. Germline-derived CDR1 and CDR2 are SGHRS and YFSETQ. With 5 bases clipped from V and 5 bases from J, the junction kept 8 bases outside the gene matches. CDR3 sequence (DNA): TGCGCCAGCAGTTTTCTAGCGGGAGGAGGCGAGACCCAGTACTTC. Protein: CASSFLAGGGETQYF. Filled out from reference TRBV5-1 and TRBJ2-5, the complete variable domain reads KAGVTQTPRYLIKTRGQQVTLSCSPISGHRSVSWYQQTPGQGLQFLFEYFSETQRNKGNFPGRFSGRQFSNSRSEMNVSTLELGDSALYLCASSFLAGGGETQYFGPGTRLLVL.

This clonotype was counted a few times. The CDR3 nucleotides read TGTGCCAGCAGTTTAGGTGTGACCCTGGGGTCACCCCTCCACTTT. Translation: CASSLGVTLGSPLHF. The V call is TRBV28, the J call TRBJ1-6; D call uncertain. CDR3 length: 15 amino acids. Trimming took off 2 bases at V and 10 bases at J, with 15 bases between the two ends. Germline values: CDR1 MDHEN, CDR2 SYDVKM.

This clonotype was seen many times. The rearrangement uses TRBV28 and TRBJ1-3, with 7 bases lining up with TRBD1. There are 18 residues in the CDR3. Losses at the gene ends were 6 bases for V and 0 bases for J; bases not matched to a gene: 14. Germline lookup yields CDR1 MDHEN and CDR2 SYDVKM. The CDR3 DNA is TGTGCCAGCAGCCCGATCGGGACAGAAAGTTCCTCTGGAAACACCATATATTTT. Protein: CASSPIGTESSSGNTIYF.

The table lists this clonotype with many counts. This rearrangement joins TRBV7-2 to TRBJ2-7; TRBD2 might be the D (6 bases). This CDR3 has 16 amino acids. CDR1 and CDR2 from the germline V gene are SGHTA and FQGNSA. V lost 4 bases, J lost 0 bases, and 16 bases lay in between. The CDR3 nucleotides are TGTGCCAGCAGCTGGAGGGAAGGGGACCGCTCCTACGAGCAGTACTTC. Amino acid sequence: CASSWREGDRSYEQYF. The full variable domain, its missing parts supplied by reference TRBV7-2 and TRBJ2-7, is GAGVSQSPSNKVTEKGKDVELRCDPISGHTALYWYRQSLGQGLEFLIYFQGNSAPDKSGLPSDRFSAERTGGSVSTLTIQRTQQEDSAVYLCASSWREGDRSYEQYFGPGTRLTVT.

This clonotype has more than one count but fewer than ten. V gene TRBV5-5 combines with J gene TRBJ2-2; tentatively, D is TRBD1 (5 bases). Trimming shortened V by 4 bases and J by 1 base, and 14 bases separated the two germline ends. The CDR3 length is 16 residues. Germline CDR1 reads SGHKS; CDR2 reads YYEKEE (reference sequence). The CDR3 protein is CASSTPTVVNTGELFF. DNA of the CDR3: TGTGCCAGCAGCACGCCGACAGTCGTGAACACCGGGGAGCTGTTTTTT.

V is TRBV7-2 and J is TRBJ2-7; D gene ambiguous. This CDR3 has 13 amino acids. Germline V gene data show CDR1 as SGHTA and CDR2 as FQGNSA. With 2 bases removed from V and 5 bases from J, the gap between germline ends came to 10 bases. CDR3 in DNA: TGTGCCAGCAGCTTACGTTTAGGCGACGAGCAGTACTTC. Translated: CASSLRLGDEQYF.

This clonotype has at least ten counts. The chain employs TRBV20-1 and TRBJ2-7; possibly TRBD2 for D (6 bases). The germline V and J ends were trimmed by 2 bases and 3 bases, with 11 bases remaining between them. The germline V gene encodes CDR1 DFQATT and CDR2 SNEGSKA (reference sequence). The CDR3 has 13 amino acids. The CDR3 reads CSARPRGGYEQYF. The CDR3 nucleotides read TGCAGTGCTAGACCGCGGGGCGGCTACGAGCAGTACTTC.